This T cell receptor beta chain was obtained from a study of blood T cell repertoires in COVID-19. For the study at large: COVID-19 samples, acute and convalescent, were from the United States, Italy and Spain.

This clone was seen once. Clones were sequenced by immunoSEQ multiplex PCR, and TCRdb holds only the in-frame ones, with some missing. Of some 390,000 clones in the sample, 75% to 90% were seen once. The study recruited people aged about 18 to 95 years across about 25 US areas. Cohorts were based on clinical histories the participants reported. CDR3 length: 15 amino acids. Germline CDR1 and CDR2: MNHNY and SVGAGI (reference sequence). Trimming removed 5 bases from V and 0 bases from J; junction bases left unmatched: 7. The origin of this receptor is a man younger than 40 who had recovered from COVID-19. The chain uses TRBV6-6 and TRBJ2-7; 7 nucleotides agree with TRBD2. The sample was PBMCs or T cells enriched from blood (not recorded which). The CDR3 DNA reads TGTGCCAGCAGTAAAGAAGCGGGACTCTCCTACGAGCAGTACTTC. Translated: CASSKEAGLSYEQYF.